This T cell receptor beta chain was found in a study of molecular identifiers for immune sequencing clone quantification. This clonotype occurred many times. TCR libraries were built in bulk with a published protocol and specific TCR primers. TCRdb re-called the PCR reads through MiXCR, storing one row per CDR3 protein. The sample yields more than 450,000 distinct CDR3 sequences, about 20% seen once. J lost 6 bases, V lost 1 base, and 4 bases had no gene match. The CDR3 has 14 amino acids. Germline assignment: CDR1 SGHTA and CDR2 FQGNSA. The sequence derives from a human donor in good health. Some libraries in this study had Jurkat cell RNA spiked in. Specimen: naive CD8+ T cells from blood, with Jurkat cell RNA spiked in. Subset of the sample: FACS-sorted CD8+CD4-CCR7+CD45RA+ naive T cells. V usage is TRBV7-2 and J usage is TRBJ2-3; 7 bases align to TRBD2. In DNA, the CDR3 is TGTGCCAGCAGCTTAGAGGGAGGGCTTGATACGCAGTATTTT. It is translated as CASSLEGGLDTQYF. Drawing the rest from reference TRBV7-2 and TRBJ2-3, the complete variable domain is GAGVSQSPSNKVTEKGKDVELRCDPISGHTALYWYRQSLGQGLEFLIYFQGNSAPDKSGLPSDRFSAERTGGSVSTLTIQRTQQEDSAVYLCASSLEGGLDTQYFGPGTRLTVL.